These 10 T cell receptor beta chains were all obtained from the same sample, sequenced in a study of cytomegalovirus exposure and HLA in healthy donors. Primers: 60 Vbeta forward and 13 Jbeta reverse. Libraries were prepared by immunoSEQ multiplex PCR; TCRdb keeps only in-frame clonotypes and omits some of them. The table lists approximately 110,000 clones. Sequencing used PBMCs. Receptors were obtained from a man aged 40-50 years in good health and CMV-seronegative.

The chain links TRBV7-9 to TRBJ1-1; 8 nucleotides match TRBD1. CDR3 length equals 17 residues. From germline, CDR1 is SEHNR and CDR2 FQNEAQ (reference sequence). Trimming removed 5 bases from V and 3 bases from J; junction bases left unmatched: 14. In nucleotides, the CDR3 is TGTGCCAGCAGCGGCACCGACAGGGGAACTGACGACACTGAAGCTTTCTTT. Its protein is CASSGTDRGTDDTEAFF.

The chain employs TRBV7-2 and TRBJ1-5; D is undetermined. V was trimmed by 5 bases and J by 0 bases, leaving 8 bases between them. This CDR3 is 14 amino acids long. The germline V gene has CDR1 SGHTA and CDR2 FQGNSA. CDR3: CASSPLASNQPQHF. Written as DNA, the CDR3 is TGTGCCAGCAGCCCCTTAGCTAGCAATCAGCCCCAGCATTTT.

This rearrangement joins TRBV5-4 to TRBJ1-2; no reliable D call. The ends were cut back, 6 bases at V and 4 bases at J, with 19 bases in the middle. The CDR3 runs to 15 residues. Germline V CDR1 and CDR2: SGHNT, YYREEE (reference sequence). Written as DNA, the CDR3 is TGTGCCAGCATCAACCCAACCACGGGGTTCTATGGCTACACCTTC. Its protein is CASINPTTGFYGYTF.

The CDR3 region has the DNA TGTGCCAGCAGCCTTGGGAGGAACAATCAGCCCCAGCATTTT. Translation: CASSLGRNNQPQHF. The chain recombines TRBV5-6 with TRBJ1-5; D is undetermined. The ends were cut back, 4 bases at V and 3 bases at J, with 11 bases in the middle. Per the germline V gene, CDR1 is SGHDT and CDR2 is YYEEEE. The CDR3 runs to 14 residues.

In DNA form, the CDR3 reads TGTGCCAGCATTTCCTCGGACAGGGAGAATCAGCCCCAGCATTTT. It is translated as CASISSDRENQPQHF. The rearrangement links TRBV28 to TRBJ1-5; 8 bases agree with TRBD1. The germline V gene has CDR1 MDHEN and CDR2 SYDVKM. There are 15 residues in the CDR3. J lost 4 bases, V lost 7 bases, and 9 bases had no gene match.

V and J are TRBV5-5 and TRBJ2-1; 11 positions match TRBD2. Germline assignment: CDR1 SGHKS and CDR2 YYEKEE (reference sequence). J was trimmed by 5 bases and V by 1 base; bases with no gene match: 11. The CDR3 has 18 residues. The CDR3 protein is CASSLMLAGGPFHNEQFF. In DNA form, the CDR3 reads TGTGCCAGCAGCTTGATGTTAGCGGGAGGGCCCTTCCACAATGAGCAGTTCTTC. Variable domain in full (rest from reference TRBV5-5 and TRBJ2-1): DAGVTQSPTHLIKTRGQQVTLRCSPISGHKSVSWYQQVLGQGPQFIFQYYEKEERGRGNFPDRFSARQFPNYSSELNVNALLLGDSALYLCASSLMLAGGPFHNEQFFGPGTRLTVL.

The rearrangement uses TRBV6-6 and TRBJ2-7; perhaps TRBD2 as D (5 bases). CDR3 length: 13 residues. V was cut by 8 bases and J by 4 bases, with 15 bases left in between. Per germline, CDR1 MNHNY and CDR2 SVGAGI (reference sequence). The CDR3 spells CASDSGIEYEQYF. For the CDR3, the DNA is TGTGCCAGCGATTCGGGGATAGAATACGAGCAGTACTTC.

The chain combines TRBV4-1 with TRBJ1-1; no reliable D call. This CDR3 is built from 13 residues. Trimming removed 2 bases at V and 6 bases at J, with 10 bases between. Germline V lookup: CDR1 MGHRA, CDR2 YSYEKL. CDR3 sequence (DNA): TGCGCCAGCAGCCAAATCCCCTACGCTGAAGCTTTCTTT. Protein: CASSQIPYAEAFF.

The J gene is TRBJ1-3, the V gene TRBV2, with 11 nucleotides matching TRBD1. The germline V gene encodes CDR1 SNHLY and CDR2 FYNNEI. V gave up 4 bases and J gave up 1 base; unmatched junction bases: 0. The CDR3 runs 15 residues. The CDR3 nucleotides are TGTGCCAGCAGTGGGGACAGGGGGTCTGGAAACACCATATATTTT. Residues: CASSGDRGSGNTIYF.

This chain links TRBV11-3 with TRBJ2-2; 7 bases agree with TRBD2. In germline, CDR1 is SGHNT, CDR2 YENEEA. The CDR3 contains 17 residues. Trimming removed 3 bases from V and 2 bases from J; junction bases left unmatched: 9. CDR3 loop: CASSFRAGTINTGELFF. The CDR3 nucleotides are TGTGCCAGCAGCTTCCGGGCCGGGACTATAAACACCGGGGAGCTGTTTTTT.